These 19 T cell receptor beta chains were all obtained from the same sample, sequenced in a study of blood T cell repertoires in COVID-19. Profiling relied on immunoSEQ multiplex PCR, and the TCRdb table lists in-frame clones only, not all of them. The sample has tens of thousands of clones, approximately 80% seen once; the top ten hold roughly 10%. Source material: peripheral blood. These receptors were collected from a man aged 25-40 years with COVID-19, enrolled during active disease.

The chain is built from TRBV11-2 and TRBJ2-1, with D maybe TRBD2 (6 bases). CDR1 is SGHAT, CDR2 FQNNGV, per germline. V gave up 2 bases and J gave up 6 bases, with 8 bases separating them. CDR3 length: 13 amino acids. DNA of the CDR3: TGTGCCAGCAGCTTACTAGCGCCCAATGAGCAGTTCTTC. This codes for CASSLLAPNEQFF.

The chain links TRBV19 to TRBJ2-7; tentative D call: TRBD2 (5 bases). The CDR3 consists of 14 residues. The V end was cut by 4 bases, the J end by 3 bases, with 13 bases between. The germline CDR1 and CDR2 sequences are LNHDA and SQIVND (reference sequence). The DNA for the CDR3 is TGTGCCAGTAGTAGGAGGAGGCAAAACTACGAGCAGTACTTC. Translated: CASSRRRQNYEQYF.

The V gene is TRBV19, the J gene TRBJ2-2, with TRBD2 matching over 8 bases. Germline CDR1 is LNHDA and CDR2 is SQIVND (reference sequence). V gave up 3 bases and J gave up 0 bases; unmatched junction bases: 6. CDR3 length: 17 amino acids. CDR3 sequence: CASSIQREWSNTGELFF. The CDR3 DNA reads TGTGCCAGTAGTATCCAGCGGGAGTGGTCGAACACCGGGGAGCTGTTTTTT.

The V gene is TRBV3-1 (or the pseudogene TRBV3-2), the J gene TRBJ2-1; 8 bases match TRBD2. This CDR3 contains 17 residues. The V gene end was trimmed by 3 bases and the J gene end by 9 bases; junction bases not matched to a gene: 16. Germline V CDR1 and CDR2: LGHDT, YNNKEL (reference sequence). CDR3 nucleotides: TGTGCCAGCAGCCACGGACTCAGCGGGAGAAAGGGGGGTGAGCAGTTCTTC. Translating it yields CASSHGLSGRKGGEQFF.

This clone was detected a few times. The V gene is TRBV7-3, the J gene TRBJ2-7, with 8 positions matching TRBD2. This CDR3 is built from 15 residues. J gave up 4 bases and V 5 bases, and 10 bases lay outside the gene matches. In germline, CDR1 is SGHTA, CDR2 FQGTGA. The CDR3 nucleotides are TGTGCCAGCAGCCGACTAGCGCCCCCGATGTACGAGCAGTACTTC. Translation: CASSRLAPPMYEQYF.

CDR3: CASSRAGYPYGYTF. The CDR3 nucleotides are TGTGCCAGCAGTCGTGCAGGGTACCCCTATGGCTACACCTTC. The J gene is TRBJ1-2, the V gene TRBV28; D may be TRBD1 (5 bases). The CDR3 totals 14 residues. Germline-derived CDR1 and CDR2 are MDHEN and SYDVKM. V was cut by 5 bases and J by 4 bases, with 14 bases left in between.

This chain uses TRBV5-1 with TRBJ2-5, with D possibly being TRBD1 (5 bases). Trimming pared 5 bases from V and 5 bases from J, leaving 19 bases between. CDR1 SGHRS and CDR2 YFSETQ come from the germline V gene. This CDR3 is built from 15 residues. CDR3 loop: CASRGNQGVTETQYF. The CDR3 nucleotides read TGCGCCAGCAGGGGGAATCAGGGTGTAACGGAGACCCAGTACTTC.

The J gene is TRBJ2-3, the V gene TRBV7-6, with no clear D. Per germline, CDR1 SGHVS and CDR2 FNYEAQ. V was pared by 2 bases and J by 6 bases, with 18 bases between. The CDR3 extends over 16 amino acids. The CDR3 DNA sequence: TGTGCCAGCAGCTTACGGGTAGAGATAGGTTTGGATACGCAGTATTTT. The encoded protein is CASSLRVEIGLDTQYF.

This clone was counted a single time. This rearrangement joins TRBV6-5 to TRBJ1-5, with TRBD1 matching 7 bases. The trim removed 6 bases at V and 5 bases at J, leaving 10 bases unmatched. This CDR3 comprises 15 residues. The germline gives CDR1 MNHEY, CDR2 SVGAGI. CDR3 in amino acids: CASRPPDREDQPQHF. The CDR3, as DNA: TGTGCCAGCAGACCACCTGACAGGGAGGATCAGCCCCAGCATTTT.

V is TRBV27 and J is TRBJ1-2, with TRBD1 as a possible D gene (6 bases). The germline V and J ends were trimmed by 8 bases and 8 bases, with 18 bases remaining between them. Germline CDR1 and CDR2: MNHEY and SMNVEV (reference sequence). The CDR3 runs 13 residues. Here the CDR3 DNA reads TGTGCCAGCGGTTCAGCAAGAGGGGGAGGCTACACCTTC. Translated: CASGSARGGGYTF.

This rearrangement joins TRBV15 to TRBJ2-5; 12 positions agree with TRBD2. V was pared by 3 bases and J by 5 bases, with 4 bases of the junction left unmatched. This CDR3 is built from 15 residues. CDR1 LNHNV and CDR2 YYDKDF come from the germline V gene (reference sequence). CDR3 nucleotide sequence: TGTGCCACCAGCAGCAGACTAGCGGGAGTGGAGACCCAGTACTTC. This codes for CATSSRLAGVETQYF.

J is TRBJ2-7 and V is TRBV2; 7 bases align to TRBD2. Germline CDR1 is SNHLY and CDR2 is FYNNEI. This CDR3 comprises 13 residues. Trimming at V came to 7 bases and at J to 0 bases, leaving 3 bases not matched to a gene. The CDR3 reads CASILAVSYEQYF. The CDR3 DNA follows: TGTGCCAGCATCCTAGCGGTCTCCTACGAGCAGTACTTC.

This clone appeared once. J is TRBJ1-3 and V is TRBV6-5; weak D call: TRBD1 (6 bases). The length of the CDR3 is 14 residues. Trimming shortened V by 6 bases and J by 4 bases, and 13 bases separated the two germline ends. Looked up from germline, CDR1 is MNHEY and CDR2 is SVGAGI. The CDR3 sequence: CASRGQSQGNTIYF. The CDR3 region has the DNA TGTGCCAGCAGAGGACAGTCGCAAGGAAACACCATATATTTT.

The CDR3 region has the DNA TGTGCCAGCAGCTTAACGGTAGCGGGAGGGGTGGAGGAGCAGTTCTTC. It specifies CASSLTVAGGVEEQFF. V usage is TRBV7-3 and J usage is TRBJ2-1, with 11 positions matching TRBD2. Trimming removed 0 bases from V and 10 bases from J; junction bases left unmatched: 8. The CDR3 length is 16 residues. Germline-derived CDR1 and CDR2 are SGHTA and FQGTGA.

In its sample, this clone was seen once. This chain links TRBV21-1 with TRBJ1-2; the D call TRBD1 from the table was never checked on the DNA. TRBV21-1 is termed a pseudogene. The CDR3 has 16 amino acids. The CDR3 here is CASSKGAGGAGYGYTF. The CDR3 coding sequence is TGTGCCAGCAGCAAAGGGGCAGGGGGCGCCGGCTATGGCTACACCTTC.

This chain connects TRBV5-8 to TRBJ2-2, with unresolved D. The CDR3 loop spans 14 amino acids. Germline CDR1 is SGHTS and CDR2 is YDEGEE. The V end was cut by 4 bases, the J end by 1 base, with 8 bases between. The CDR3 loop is CASSRFRNTGELFF. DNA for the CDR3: TGTGCCAGCAGCCGGTTTCGGAACACCGGGGAGCTGTTTTTT.

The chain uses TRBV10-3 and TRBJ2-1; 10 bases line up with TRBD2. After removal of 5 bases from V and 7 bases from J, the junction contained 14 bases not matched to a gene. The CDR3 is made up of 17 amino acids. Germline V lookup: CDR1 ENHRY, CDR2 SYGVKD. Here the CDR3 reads CAISPNPTSGHGNEQFF. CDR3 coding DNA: TGTGCCATCAGTCCTAACCCGACTAGCGGGCACGGGAATGAGCAGTTCTTC.

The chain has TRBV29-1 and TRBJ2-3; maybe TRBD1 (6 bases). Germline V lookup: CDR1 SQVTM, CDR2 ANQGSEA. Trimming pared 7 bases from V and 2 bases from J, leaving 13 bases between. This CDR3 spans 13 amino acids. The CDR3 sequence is CSGLTGDTDTQYF. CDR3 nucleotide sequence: TGCAGCGGCCTGACAGGAGACACAGATACGCAGTATTTT.

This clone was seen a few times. CDR3 loop: CASSLPGQGIHF. The CDR3 DNA reads TGTGCCAGCAGCCTCCCGGGACAGGGAATCCACTTT. The chain employs TRBV12-3 or TRBV12-4 and TRBJ1-6, with TRBD1 matching over 9 bases. The V and J ends lost 6 bases and 17 bases, in that order; junction bases with no gene match: 8. The CDR3 is made up of 12 amino acids.